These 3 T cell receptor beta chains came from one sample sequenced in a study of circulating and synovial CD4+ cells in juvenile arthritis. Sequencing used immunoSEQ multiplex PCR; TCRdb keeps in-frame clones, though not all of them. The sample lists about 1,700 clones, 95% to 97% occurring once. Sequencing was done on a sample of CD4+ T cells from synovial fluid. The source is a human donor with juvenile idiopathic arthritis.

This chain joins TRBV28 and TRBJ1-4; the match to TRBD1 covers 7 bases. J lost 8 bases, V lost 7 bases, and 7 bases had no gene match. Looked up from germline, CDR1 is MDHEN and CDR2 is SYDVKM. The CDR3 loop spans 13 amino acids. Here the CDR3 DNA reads TGTGCCAGCACAAAGGGGGCTCGAGAAAAACTGTTTTTT. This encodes CASTKGAREKLFF.

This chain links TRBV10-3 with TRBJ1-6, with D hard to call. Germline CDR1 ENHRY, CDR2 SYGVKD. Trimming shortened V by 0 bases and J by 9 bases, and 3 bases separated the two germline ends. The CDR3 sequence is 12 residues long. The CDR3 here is CAISESRSPLHF. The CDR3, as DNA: TGTGCCATCAGTGAGTCGCGTTCACCCCTCCACTTT.

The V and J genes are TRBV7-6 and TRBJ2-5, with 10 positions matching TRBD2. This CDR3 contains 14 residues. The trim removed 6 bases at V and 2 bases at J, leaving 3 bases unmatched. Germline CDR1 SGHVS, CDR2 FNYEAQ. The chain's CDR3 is CASRQTSGQETQYF. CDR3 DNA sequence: TGTGCCAGCAGACAGACTAGCGGGCAAGAGACCCAGTACTTC. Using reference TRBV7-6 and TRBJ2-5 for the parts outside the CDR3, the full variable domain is GAGVSQSPRYKVTKRGQDVALRCDPISGHVSLYWYRQALGQGPEFLTYFNYEAQQDKSGLPNDRFSAERPEGSISTLTIQRTEQRDSAMYRCASRQTSGQETQYFGPGTRLLVL.